A single sample is the source of the 18 T cell receptor beta chains below, sequenced in a study of OX40 agonist ivuxolimab in advanced cancers. TCRdb's copy holds only in-frame clones and misses some; the assay was immunoSEQ multiplex PCR. Of under 70,000 clones in the sample, roughly 90% are singletons; the top ten hold around 2%. The starting material was CD4+ or CD8+ T cells sorted from blood, obtained in a trial of the OX40 agonist ivuxolimab. These receptors came from an adult with an advanced solid tumor such as melanoma, head and neck, liver or kidney cancer.

This chain joins TRBV6-1 and TRBJ1-1; D remains ambiguous. The CDR3 contains 14 residues. V gave up 5 bases and J gave up 4 bases, with 14 bases separating them. CDR1 is MNHNS and CDR2 is SASEGT in the germline V gene. The CDR3 region has the DNA TGTGCCAGCAGTTTTCTGGGAGAGGGCACTGAAGCTTTCTTT. Translation gives CASSFLGEGTEAFF.

This chain links TRBV19 with TRBJ1-5; 10 bases match TRBD1. The ends lost 6 bases at V and 4 bases at J; junction bases unmatched: 9. The CDR3 is 16 amino acids. Germline CDR1 reads LNHDA; CDR2 reads SQIVND (reference sequence). The CDR3 coding sequence is TGTGCCAGTAGCCGGGACAGGGGTTTTGTGAATCAGCCCCAGCATTTT. This sequence encodes CASSRDRGFVNQPQHF.

With regard to this clone: The DNA is omitted, as the CDR3 cannot be located on it reliably, and the CDR3 follows TCRdb's listing. V and J are TRBV18 and TRBJ2-1; TRBD1 is the table's D call, not checked against the DNA. The CDR3 is 13 amino acids in total, end residues counted. CDR1 and CDR2 (germline): KGHSH, LQKENI. This CDR3 is CASSPQVGTGIFF.

The V call is TRBV5-4, the J call TRBJ2-3; 13 bases align to TRBD2. CDR1 is SGHNT, CDR2 YYREEE, per germline (reference sequence). Trimming removed 4 bases from V and 3 bases from J; junction bases left unmatched: 5. CDR3 length: 16 residues. The CDR3 loop is CASSLTSGRRTDTQYF. The CDR3 region has the DNA TGTGCCAGCAGCCTGACTAGCGGGAGGAGGACAGATACGCAGTATTTT.

This chain links TRBV7-2 with TRBJ2-3; D could derive from TRBD1 or TRBD2 (6 bases each). Trimming shortened V by 1 base and J by 2 bases, and 13 bases separated the two germline ends. The CDR3 has 16 amino acids. CDR1 and CDR2 (germline): SGHTA, FQGNSA. CDR3 region: CASSLVLRGATDTQYF. The CDR3 DNA is TGTGCCAGCAGCTTAGTATTGAGGGGGGCCACAGATACGCAGTATTTT.

The rearrangement joins TRBV28 to TRBJ2-1, with 9 bases lining up with TRBD1. Germline V gene lookup returns CDR1 MDHEN and CDR2 SYDVKM. With 6 bases clipped from V and 6 bases from J, the junction kept 9 bases outside the gene matches. This CDR3 spans 15 amino acids. This chain's CDR3 is CASSSRGTGINEQFF. The DNA for the CDR3 is TGTGCCAGCAGCTCAAGGGGGACAGGGATCAATGAGCAGTTCTTC.

The gene calls are TRBV19 and TRBJ1-2, with 9 bases matching TRBD1. Unmatched junction bases numbered 8, after V lost 4 bases and J lost 5 bases. Germline V lookup: CDR1 LNHDA, CDR2 SQIVND (reference sequence). The length of the CDR3 is 15 residues. CDR3 in DNA: TGTGCCAGTAGTACACAGGGGGCGAGTGTTTATGGCTACACCTTC. It codes for CASSTQGASVYGYTF.

V is TRBV5-1 and J is TRBJ2-7; D possibly matches TRBD1 or TRBD2 (5 bases each). Trimming took 3 bases from V and 0 from J, leaving 10 bases between them. This CDR3 has 14 amino acids. From germline, CDR1 is SGHRS and CDR2 YFSETQ. CDR3 nucleotide sequence: TGCGCCAGCAGCTCGGGACGGATCTCCTACGAGCAGTACTTC. It codes for CASSSGRISYEQYF.

This chain uses TRBV5-1 with TRBJ2-1; 13 nucleotides match TRBD2. The V gene end was trimmed by 1 base and the J gene end by 5 bases; junction bases not matched to a gene: 3. This CDR3 contains 16 residues. The germline gives CDR1 SGHRS, CDR2 YFSETQ. CDR3 amino acids: CASSLTGLAGNNEQFF. CDR3 bases: TGCGCCAGCAGCTTGACGGGACTAGCGGGAAACAATGAGCAGTTCTTC.

The gene calls are TRBV27 and TRBJ2-7; D perhaps matches TRBD1 (6 bases). Trimming removed 6 bases from V and 1 base from J, with 10 bases in between. CDR1 MNHEY and CDR2 SMNVEV come from the germline V gene (reference sequence). The length of the CDR3 is 13 residues. Written as DNA, the CDR3 is TGTGCCAGCAGCCCAGGACAGTCCTACGAGCAGTACTTC. Translation: CASSPGQSYEQYF.

The CDR3 is CASSIDKGANGYTF. CDR3 nucleotide sequence: TGTGCCAGTAGTATAGATAAGGGGGCGAATGGCTACACCTTC. This chain joins TRBV19 and TRBJ1-2; TRBD1 matches at 7 bases. V dropped 0 bases and J dropped 6; count of bases not matched to a gene: 4. The V gene's germline CDR1 is LNHDA and CDR2 SQIVND (reference sequence). The CDR3 totals 14 residues.

The chain is built from TRBV6-5 and TRBJ1-5, with D hard to call. V lost 9 bases and J 7 bases, leaving 13 bases between the germline ends. The CDR3 is 12 amino acids. Per the germline V gene, CDR1 is MNHEY and CDR2 is SVGAGI. The CDR3 DNA reads as TGTGCCAGACGGACGAGGAACCAGCCCCAGCATTTT. Translation: CARRTRNQPQHF.

V is TRBV7-9 and J is TRBJ2-5; D uncertain. V lost 1 base and J lost 5, with 8 bases in between. The CDR3 length is 13 residues. Germline V lookup: CDR1 SEHNR, CDR2 FQNEAQ (reference sequence). The CDR3 loop reads CASSLGYGETQYF. In nucleotides, the CDR3 is TGTGCCAGCAGCTTAGGATATGGGGAGACCCAGTACTTC.

The chain has TRBV28 and TRBJ1-5, with unresolved D. The CDR3 is 12 amino acids. The germline gives CDR1 MDHEN, CDR2 SYDVKM. The ends were cut back, 4 bases at V and 5 bases at J, with 6 bases in the middle. In DNA form, the CDR3 reads TGTGCCAGCAGTTCTTGGGATCAGCCCCAGCATTTT. Its translation: CASSSWDQPQHF.

The rearrangement joins TRBV18 to TRBJ2-2; TRBD1 matches at 7 bases. The CDR3 runs to 16 residues. Trimming took 2 bases from V and 7 from J; bases not matched to a gene: 10. The V gene's germline CDR1 is KGHSH and CDR2 LQKENI. CDR3 in amino acids: CASSPIATGTVGELFF. In DNA form, the CDR3 reads TGTGCCAGCTCACCAATAGCGACAGGGACCGTCGGGGAGCTGTTTTTT.

This chain links TRBV5-4 with TRBJ2-1; 10 bases fit TRBD2. The trim removed 2 bases at V and 12 bases at J, leaving 11 bases unmatched. The CDR3 consists of 15 residues. Germline V gene lookup returns CDR1 SGHNT and CDR2 YYREEE (reference sequence). The CDR3 DNA is TGTGCCAGCAGCTTTCCAAGCGGGGGGGCTGTCGGGCAGTTCTTC. Encoded protein: CASSFPSGGAVGQFF.

This clone came up a few times. This chain connects TRBV20-1 to TRBJ2-7, with D tentatively TRBD2 (6 bases). V dropped 6 bases and J dropped 5 bases, with 11 bases sitting between them. The CDR3 has 11 amino acids. Germline-derived CDR1 and CDR2 are DFQATT and SNEGSKA (reference sequence). Here the CDR3 DNA reads TGCAGTGCCCCCCGGGAGAACGAGCAGTACTTC. As protein: CSAPRENEQYF.

This clone was seen only once. V is TRBV27 and J is TRBJ1-2; no reliable D call. Germline lookup yields CDR1 MNHEY and CDR2 SMNVEV (reference sequence). V gave up 6 bases and J gave up 2 bases, with 13 bases separating them. The CDR3 extends over 14 amino acids. CDR3 sequence (DNA): TGTGCCAGCAGCCCAGGTCCGACGAACTATGGCTACACCTTC. It yields the protein CASSPGPTNYGYTF.